The present TCR beta chain was sequenced within a study of response to subunit inactivated influenza vaccine. Notes on the study in general: Only a handful of new T cells, the authors suggested, are recruited with each seasonal influenza vaccination.

The CDR3 loop spans 15 amino acids. V was trimmed by 5 bases and J by 6 bases, leaving 20 bases between them. The V gene's germline CDR1 is SGHTA and CDR2 FQGNSA. TCRdb ran MiXCR on the RT-PCR reads and lists one entry per CDR3 protein. Among a few hundred thousand distinct CDR3 sequences listed, 21% were seen once. This clonotype was counted only a few times. Antigen specificity is unknown. This TCR came from a man between 50 and 69 years old who received an inactivated influenza vaccine. The chain joins TRBV7-2 to TRBJ2-7; the D gene could be TRBD1 or TRBD2 (5 bases each). The starting material was PBMCs from blood, obtained roughly 20 months after vaccination. The CDR3, as DNA: TGTGCCAGCAGCATCTCGGGACCCGGAGCATCCGAGCAGTACTTC. Protein sequence: CASSISGPGASEQYF. Using reference TRBV7-2 and TRBJ2-7 for the parts outside the CDR3, the full variable domain is GAGVSQSPSNKVTEKGKDVELRCDPISGHTALYWYRQSLGQGLEFLIYFQGNSAPDKSGLPSDRFSAERTGGSVSTLTIQRTQQEDSAVYLCASSISGPGASEQYFGPGTRLTVT.